This TCR beta chain was recovered during a study of T-cell reconstitution after alpha-beta-depleted transplantation in children. The table lists this clonotype with many counts. The germline gives CDR1 DFQATT, CDR2 SNEGSKA (reference sequence). This CDR3 contains 16 residues. V lost 0 bases to trimming and J lost 5 bases; unmatched junction nucleotides: 8. The TCRbeta library incorporated unique molecular identifiers. TCRdb analysed the PCR reads with MiXCR anew, one entry per CDR3 protein. Of about 240,000 distinct CDR3 sequences in the sample, 12% were seen once. The rearrangement uses TRBV20-1 and TRBJ2-3; 10 bases are a match to TRBD2. Sequencing was performed on PBMCs from the stem cell graft donor, taken from the stem cell graft. The receptor's source is a human donor who donated a stem cell graft to a child with acute lymphoblastic leukemia. This chain's CDR3 is CSARDPSGSHLDTQYF. The CDR3 nucleotides are TGCAGTGCTAGAGACCCTAGCGGGAGTCATTTAGATACGCAGTATTTT.